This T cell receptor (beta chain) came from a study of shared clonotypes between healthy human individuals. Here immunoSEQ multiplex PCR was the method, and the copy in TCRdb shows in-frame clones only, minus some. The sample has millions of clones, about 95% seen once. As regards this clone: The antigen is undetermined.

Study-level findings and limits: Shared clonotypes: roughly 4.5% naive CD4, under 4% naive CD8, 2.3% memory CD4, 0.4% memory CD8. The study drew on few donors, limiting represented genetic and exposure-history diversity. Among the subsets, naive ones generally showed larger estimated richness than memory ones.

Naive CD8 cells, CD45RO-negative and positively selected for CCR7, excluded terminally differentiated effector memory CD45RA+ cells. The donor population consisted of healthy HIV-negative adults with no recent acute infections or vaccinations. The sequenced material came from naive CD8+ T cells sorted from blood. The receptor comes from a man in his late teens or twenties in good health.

The CDR3 protein is CASSQDRTSVYEQYF. The CDR3 DNA reads as TGCGCCAGCAGCCAAGATCGAACTAGCGTCTACGAGCAGTACTTC. This chain uses TRBV4-1 with TRBJ2-7; 7 bases are a match to TRBD2. Trimming at V came to 0 bases and at J to 3 bases, leaving 5 bases not matched to a gene. The CDR3 sequence is 15 residues long. Germline V gene sequence: CDR1 MGHRA, CDR2 YSYEKL.